This entry lists 2 T cell receptor beta chains sequenced from one sample in a study of metastatic and nonmetastatic thyroid tumors. TCRdb re-processed the PCR reads through MiXCR. In the table there are 15,000 or so clones, around 25% of which are singletons. Patients underwent thyroid surgery, and none had received any treatment before it. The specimen sequenced was tumor tissue. The receptors originated from a female donor with papillary thyroid cancer or a benign thyroid nodule (not recorded which). Some clones in this sample may be carry-over from other donors' samples.

The table lists this clone with many counts. This sequence joins TRBV3-1 and TRBJ2-1; no clear D gene. The germline V gene encodes CDR1 LGHDT and CDR2 YNNKEL (reference sequence). The V and J ends lost 8 bases and 5 bases respectively, with 25 bases between them. The CDR3 length is 17 residues. Here the CDR3 DNA reads TGTGCCAGCGAACTTTCTACTATGGCAGCGATACACAATGAGCAGTTCTTC. Amino acid sequence: CASELSTMAAIHNEQFF.

In this sample, this clone is medium-sized (0.01 to 0.1%). This chain uses TRBV29-1 with TRBJ2-7; 12 nucleotides match TRBD2. Germline assignment: CDR1 SQVTM and CDR2 ANQGSEA. The ends lost 3 bases at V and 3 bases at J; junction bases unmatched: 0. This CDR3 is built from 13 residues. The CDR3 region is CSVETSGSYEQYF. DNA for the CDR3: TGCAGCGTTGAGACTAGCGGGAGCTACGAGCAGTACTTC.